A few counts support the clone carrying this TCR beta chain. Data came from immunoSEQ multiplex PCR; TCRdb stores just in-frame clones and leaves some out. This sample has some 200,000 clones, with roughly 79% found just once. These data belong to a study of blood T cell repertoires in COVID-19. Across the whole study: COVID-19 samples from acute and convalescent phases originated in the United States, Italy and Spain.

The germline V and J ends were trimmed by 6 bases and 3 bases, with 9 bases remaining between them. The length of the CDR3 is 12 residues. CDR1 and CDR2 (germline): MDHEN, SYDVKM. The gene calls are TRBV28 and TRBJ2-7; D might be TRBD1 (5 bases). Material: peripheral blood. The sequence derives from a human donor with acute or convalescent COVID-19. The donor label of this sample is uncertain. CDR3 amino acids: CASRKDIYEQYF. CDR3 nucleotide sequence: TGTGCCAGCAGAAAGGACATCTACGAGCAGTACTTC.